Each of the 16 T cell receptor beta chains below was sequenced from the same sample in a study of T cell responses to AZD1222 COVID-19 vaccine. Sequencing was performed with immunoSEQ multiplex PCR; in TCRdb, only in-frame clones are kept and a portion is missing. Here the sample spans about 130,000 clones, 92% being singletons. This specimen was peripheral blood, taken on day 0 of AZD1222 vaccination. These receptor sequences come from an adult in good health.

The chain couples TRBV6-5 to TRBJ1-2; D unclear. The CDR3 spans 13 residues. The germline V and J ends were trimmed by 5 bases and 7 bases, with 14 bases remaining between them. The V gene's germline CDR1 is MNHEY and CDR2 SVGAGI. The CDR3 region is CASSPSVGLGYTF. CDR3 nucleotide sequence: TGTGCCAGCAGTCCCAGCGTTGGGCTTGGCTACACCTTC.

This chain links TRBV10-2 with TRBJ2-3, with 7 positions matching TRBD1. Per germline, CDR1 WSHSY and CDR2 SAAADI. Germline trimming cut 6 bases from V and 5 bases from J; bases unmatched to any gene: 8. The CDR3 runs to 14 residues. As DNA, the CDR3 is TGCGCCAGCAGGGCAGGGGGTGCGGGAGATACGCAGTATTTT. Its protein is CASRAGGAGDTQYF.

The chain recombines TRBV21-1 with TRBJ1-1; the table's D call TRBD1 went unverified against the DNA. TRBV21-1 is a pseudogene segment. There are 15 residues in the CDR3. This CDR3 reads CASSKGGQGFTEAFF. In nucleotides, the CDR3 is TGTGCCAGCAGCAAAGGGGGACAGGGATTCACTGAAGCTTTCTTT.

This rearrangement joins TRBV5-1 to TRBJ1-4; D is unresolved. The CDR3 has 14 amino acids. V dropped 2 bases and J dropped 2 bases, with 7 bases sitting between them. CDR1 and CDR2 from the germline V gene are SGHRS and YFSETQ. The CDR3: CASSFGMTNEKLFF. The CDR3 region has the DNA TGCGCCAGCAGCTTCGGGATGACTAATGAAAAACTGTTTTTT.

A single count supports this clone. The chain carries TRBV9 and TRBJ2-1; 8 bases align to TRBD2. The CDR3 covers 15 residues. V gave up 0 bases and J gave up 4 bases; unmatched junction bases: 3. Germline CDR1 is SGDLS and CDR2 is YYNGEE. CDR3 in amino acids: CASSVGSSGYNEQFF. CDR3 DNA sequence: TGTGCCAGCAGCGTAGGGTCTAGCGGGTACAATGAGCAGTTCTTC.

The V gene is TRBV19, the J gene TRBJ2-7, with 8 bases matching TRBD1. This CDR3 region has 12 residues. The germline CDR1 and CDR2 sequences are LNHDA and SQIVND (reference sequence). The V and J ends lost 10 bases and 2 bases, in that order; junction bases with no gene match: 4. The chain's CDR3 is CATGQGTYEQYF. CDR3 nucleotide sequence: TGTGCCACTGGACAGGGAACCTACGAGCAGTACTTC.

This clone was recorded only once. The chain combines TRBV10-3 with TRBJ2-2; 8 nucleotides agree with TRBD1. There are 14 residues in the CDR3. CDR1 is ENHRY and CDR2 is SYGVKD in the germline V gene. J was trimmed by 4 bases and V by 8 bases; bases with no gene match: 6. The CDR3 loop is CAIFRGPSTGELFF. As DNA, the CDR3 is TGTGCCATCTTCAGGGGGCCGAGCACCGGGGAGCTGTTTTTT.

The chain recombines TRBV27 with TRBJ2-1, with D possibly matching TRBD1 (5 bases). This CDR3 region has 16 residues. Trimming stripped 4 bases from V and 6 bases from J, with 19 bases between. Germline-derived CDR1 and CDR2 are MNHEY and SMNVEV (reference sequence). In DNA, the CDR3 is TGTGCCAGCAGTTCCGCTAACGCAGGGTATACCAATGAGCAGTTCTTC. Protein product: CASSSANAGYTNEQFF.

The rearrangement joins TRBV7-6 to TRBJ2-1; D uncertain. This CDR3 has 16 amino acids. V was pared by 4 bases and J by 1 base, with 14 bases between. Germline CDR1 SGHVS, CDR2 FNYEAQ. CDR3 residues: CASSYRTGLSYNEQFF. CDR3 nucleotides: TGTGCCAGCAGCTACCGGACGGGCCTATCCTACAATGAGCAGTTCTTC.

The chain couples TRBV27 to TRBJ1-5; a weak D match, TRBD1 (5 bases). Looked up from germline, CDR1 is MNHEY and CDR2 is SMNVEV (reference sequence). CDR3 length equals 15 residues. Trimming shortened V by 6 bases and J by 3 bases, and 15 bases separated the two germline ends. The CDR3 nucleotides read TGTGCCAGCAGCCAAAACGGGGCCCTCAATCAGCCCCAGCATTTT. This codes for CASSQNGALNQPQHF.

This chain links TRBV5-6 with TRBJ2-2, with 9 bases identical to TRBD2. CDR3 size: 16 residues. Germline CDR1 is SGHDT and CDR2 is YYEEEE. Losses at the gene ends were 2 bases for V and 4 bases for J; bases not matched to a gene: 6. Written as DNA, the CDR3 is TGTGCCAGCAGCTTTAGCGGGAGTTTGGGCACCGGGGAGCTGTTTTTT. Residues: CASSFSGSLGTGELFF.

This chain links TRBV7-2 with TRBJ2-2; 8 bases agree with TRBD1. Germline trimming cut 5 bases from V and 7 bases from J; bases unmatched to any gene: 6. The CDR3 sequence is 14 residues long. Germline V gene sequence: CDR1 SGHTA, CDR2 FQGNSA. For the CDR3, the DNA is TGTGCCAGCAGCGCCGACAGGGGCCGCGGGGAGCTGTTTTTT. Its translation is CASSADRGRGELFF.

V usage is TRBV5-1 and J usage is TRBJ2-1; D may be TRBD1 (6 bases). The germline V gene encodes CDR1 SGHRS and CDR2 YFSETQ. The CDR3 loop spans 14 amino acids. V was shortened by 5 bases and J by 4 bases, with 13 bases between the two germline ends. CDR3 sequence reads: CASSRDTGYNEQFF. The CDR3 nucleotides are TGCGCCAGCAGTCGGGATACAGGGTACAATGAGCAGTTCTTC.

The chain recombines TRBV7-2 with TRBJ2-1; 8 nucleotides align to TRBD2. Germline CDR1 reads SGHTA; CDR2 reads FQGNSA. V shed 6 bases, J shed 7 bases, and the junction held 8 bases outside the gene matches. The CDR3 extends over 14 amino acids. The CDR3 DNA reads as TGTGCCAGCAGGTCCGCCGGGACTAGAAATGAGCAGTTCTTC. It specifies CASRSAGTRNEQFF.

This clone was found once. The gene calls are TRBV28 and TRBJ1-2; 9 bases are a match to TRBD1. The CDR3 extends over 13 amino acids. With 6 bases clipped from V and 4 bases from J, the junction kept 3 bases outside the gene matches. Per the germline V gene, CDR1 is MDHEN and CDR2 is SYDVKM. CDR3 sequence (DNA): TGTGCCAGCAGGGGACAGGGCTTCTATGGCTACACCTTC. Translation: CASRGQGFYGYTF.

CDR3 region: CASKDINYGYTF. The CDR3 nucleotides read TGTGCCAGCAAAGACATTAACTATGGCTACACCTTC. The chain employs TRBV6-5 and TRBJ1-2, with D unresolved. Germline V CDR1 and CDR2: MNHEY, SVGAGI. CDR3 length: 12 amino acids. Trimming left V 7 bases short and J 1 base short, with 7 bases between.